This TCR beta chain emerged from a study of cytomegalovirus exposure and HLA in healthy donors (dated by TCRdb to 2016 to 2017). Turning to the overall study: An earlier analysis of some 500 of the donors reported 250 to 350 Gb of sequence data and some 100 million unique TCR beta sequences from some 180 million T cells. To decide whether each TCR beta V gene segment behaved as functional or pseudogenic, an earlier analysis of some 600 of the donors relied on high-throughput TCR beta sequencing. Donor age, sex, ethnicity and CMV serostatus were compiled together with the repertoire data. A later analysis re-examined previously published TCR beta repertoires from just over 650 donors and added high-resolution HLA genotyping to investigate patterns of TCR occurrence. Class I and class II HLA loci were covered by the typing at four-digit resolution. The study aimed to test whether cataloging public T cell receptors could reveal signatures of past pathogen exposure. A later genetic analysis took genome-wide SNP genotypes for about 55% of the roughly 700 donors and used that subset as a discovery cohort. The study combined high-throughput TCR immunosequencing, statistical association of individual TCRs with disease status, and machine learning to predict cytomegalovirus infection status. Typing coverage differed by locus: A, B, C, DRB1 and DQB1 were typed in roughly 629-640 donors, DQA1 in 500 to 550, DPA1 in 600 to 610, and DPB1 in roughly 470. Because of strong linkage in the cohort, 5 or 6 DR-DQ haplotypes were treated as single units for association and clustering. The study used immunosequencing to profile the T cell repertoires of around 600 subjects and linked those repertoires to cytomegalovirus serostatus. Rather than drawing on any new phenotypic data, the later analysis identified candidate immune exposures from TCR beta sequences and the way those sequences occurred across donors. Around 300 gigabases of sequencing data and around 87 million unique TCR sequences were included in an early release covering 550 to 650 HLA-typed donors. Of the approximately 400 genotyped donors, roughly 76% were placed in the genetic ancestry cluster associated with self-reported Caucasian donors. All discovery cohort repertoires had been generated using a single sequencing platform. Across approximately 400 genotyped donors of the cohort, an average of about 240,000 unique TCR beta nucleotide sequences per donor were sequenced, and roughly 20% of those sequences were non-productive. In addition to the first cohort of approximately 670 subjects, a separate validation cohort of approximately 130 different subjects was used.

The library was produced with the immunoSEQ multiplex PCR assay. For the multiplex PCR, a mixture combining 60 forward primers for TCR Vbeta segments and 13 reverse primers for TCR Jbeta segments was used. The CDR3 region of rearranged TCR beta genes was amplified from genomic DNA with a multiplex PCR assay. The amplified TCR beta libraries were sequenced on the Illumina HiSeq System as 87-base-pair reads. Regarding the original processing steps: Across the 700 or so repertoires, a later analysis counted 75 million to 90 million unique TCR beta chains, roughly 11 million of which were shared by at least two donors. Raw reads were error-corrected and collapsed into unique sequences by a nearest-neighbor algorithm in which closely related sequences were merged to remove PCR and sequencing errors. To assign V, D and J gene segments, CDR3 sequences were aligned to IMGT reference sequences. For a sequence to be retained, a match of at least six nucleotides to both a V gene segment and a J gene segment was required. A rearrangement was called productive if the CDR3 had no stop codons and remained in frame with V and J, and every other rearrangement was called non-productive. Following IMGT convention, CDR3 was defined as the stretch from the second conserved V-encoded cysteine up to the conserved J-encoded phenylalanine. Sequences without an unambiguous match to a single V gene segment were excluded from the earlier analysis of about 630 of the donors. An earlier analysis of about 600 of the donors called V segments functional above 56.7% productive rearrangements and segregating when the between-donor standard deviation exceeded 5%. A statistical classification framework was built to diagnose cytomegalovirus status from the catalog of TCR beta chain sequences. In a later analysis, TCR nucleotide sequences were compared against IMGT/GENE-DB human TR gene sequences so that V and J genes could be assigned. The TCRdist pipeline was used in a later analysis to assign CDR3 sequences and most-parsimonious VDJ recombination scenarios. In a later analysis, every TCR beta chain was defined by the combination of its CDR3 amino acid sequence and its V-gene family, and reads without a unique V-gene family were dropped. As a way to deal with suspected cross-contamination and a sequencing artifact, a later analysis dropped 450 to 700 nucleotide sequences that were highly shared and had low generation probability. In a later analysis, a clonal expansion index was calculated for each public chain from normalized within-repertoire ranks of inferred template counts. In a later analysis, generation probabilities were computed using a VDJ recombination model fitted to out-of-frame rearrangements, and the results were checked against IGoR. Hypergeometric tests were used in a later analysis to score TCR-TCR, TCR-HLA and TCR-CMV co-occurrence, with a repertoire-size bias correction applied to the TCR pairs. False discovery rates were estimated in a later analysis by permuting HLA or CMV assignments 20 times. In a later analysis, co-occurring TCRs were grouped using DBSCAN, with TCRdist sequence similarity added in when clustering inside HLA-allele-positive subsets. For co-occurrence clustering, repertoires with fewer than 30,000 or more than 120,000 public chains were excluded, along with 5 or 6 repertoires with anomalous nucleotide sharing. TCRdb re-hosts the immuneACCESS table, in-frame sequences only. Its copies lack some clones; in the studies checked, an unresolved V gene accounts for under half of them, and the cause for the rest is not known. V, J and clone size derive from that table, while D and trimming were established from the DNA sequence. For this sample the table gives approximately 150,000 clones, of which roughly 9.4% were detected only once. The ten biggest clones cover 1.5% to 2% of the sample.

This clone was detected a few times. The antigen it recognizes is unknown. No per-base quality is available; no much larger clone lies one base away. The cohort was made up of approximately 670 healthy bone marrow donors. At the time of sampling, every cohort member was nominally healthy, though immune exposures that went unrecorded were likely present. The donor tested CMV seronegative, placing the donor among the approximately 360 seronegative members of the cohort. Each donor provided a peripheral blood sample, and peripheral blood mononuclear cells were used for TCR beta sequencing. Genomic DNA was extracted from the blood cell samples with the Qiagen DNeasy Blood Extraction Kit. Findings and caveats that apply to the study as a whole: Most TCR sequences were observed very rarely across donors, whereas some public TCRs were present in many individuals. Compared with equally common non-associated chains, HLA-associated TCR beta chains in a later analysis were more clonally expanded and had lower generation probabilities. A later analysis associated about 18,000 TCR beta sequences with specific HLA alleles at a false discovery rate of 0.05. In the study, 150 to 200 TCR beta chains were listed as associated with cytomegalovirus. Some IMGT-functional V segments, including TRBV6-2 and TRBV6-3, could not be distinguished by the 87-base-pair reads and were therefore excluded. V-gene and J-gene trimming of TCR beta chains was associated with a missense DCLRE1C variant in a later genetic analysis, and the association was replicated in an independent cohort. A group of highly shared sequence variants was considered likely to be a technical artifact of the sequencing pipeline. The earlier analysis of fewer than 750 of the donors excluded fewer than 20 rarely observed V segments, including chromosome 9 orphons, because counts were too low. A further reported finding was that TCR beta sequences accurately predicted the HLA-A and HLA-B alleles for most subjects in the first cohort. The authors suggested that the approach could potentially be generalized to other disease states and immunological phenotypes. Correlated functional status among segregating V segments might reflect linkage disequilibrium, but an unknown experimental factor could not be ruled out. An earlier analysis of 587 of the donors showed that most TCR beta V segments appeared in productive rearrangements either about 87% or about 30% of the time, which broadly matched IMGT annotations. Because some donors lacked HLA typing at each locus, the association tests relied only on the typed subset. According to a later analysis, parvovirus B19, influenza, CMV and Epstein-Barr virus appeared linked to several top co-occurrence clusters. The cohort was sequenced for TCR beta chains only, and without alpha or paired-chain data the features that could be detected were limited. For the cohort, immune exposure information was limited to CMV serostatus. A later genetic analysis reported fewer N-insertions in productive TCRs among donors in an Asian-associated ancestry cluster than the approximately 670-donor mean. Cytomegalovirus status was reported to be diagnosed by the classifier with high specificity and sensitivity in both the original and validation cohorts. When HLA alleles, especially DR and DQ, strongly co-occurred, attributing TCR associations to individual alleles was difficult. The presence/absence analyses assumed that sequencing depth was roughly uniform across donors, and that assumption may not be true. Most CMV-associated TCR beta chains appeared to be HLA-restricted in a later analysis, and the HLA associations seemed to be driven largely by CMV exposure. In vitro tests confirmed that three of the cytomegalovirus-associated TCR beta chains recognize cytomegalovirus antigens. In a later analysis, TCR association rates were found to vary across HLA loci, with the most associated TCRs seen for DRB1 alleles and the fewest for HLA-C alleles.

From V the trimming removes 5 bases and from J it removes 2 bases, while the gene matches leave 8 bases of the junction unaccounted for. Taken from the germline V gene, the CDR1 and CDR2 loops are MDHEN and SYDVKM. The CDR3, from cysteine to phenylalanine, totals 16 residues. Only the CDR3 DNA is retained, 48 bases long and in frame from the first base. The chain joins TRBV28 to TRBJ2-2; TRBD1 lines up with 7 middle nucleotides. This sequence originates from a male donor in good health and CMV-seronegative. Sequenced: PBMCs. At the DNA level, the sequence is TGTGCCAGCAGTCCCGAAACAGGGGATAACACCGGGGAGCTGTTTTTT. This gives the protein CASSPETGDNTGELFF.